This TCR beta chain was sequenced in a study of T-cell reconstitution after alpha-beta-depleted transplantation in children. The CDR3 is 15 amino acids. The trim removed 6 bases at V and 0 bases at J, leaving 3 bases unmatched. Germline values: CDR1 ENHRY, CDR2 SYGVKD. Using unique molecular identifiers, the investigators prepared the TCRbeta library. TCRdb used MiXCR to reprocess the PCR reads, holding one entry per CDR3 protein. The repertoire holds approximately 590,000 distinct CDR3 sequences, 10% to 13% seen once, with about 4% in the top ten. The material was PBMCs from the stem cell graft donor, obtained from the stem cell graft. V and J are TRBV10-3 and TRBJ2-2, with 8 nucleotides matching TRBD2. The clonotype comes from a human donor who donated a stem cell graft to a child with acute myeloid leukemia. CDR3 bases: TGTGCCATCAGGGCAGCGGGGGCGAACACCGGGGAGCTGTTTTTT. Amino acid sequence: CAIRAAGANTGELFF.